The entry below gives a single T cell receptor (beta chain) sequence along with its context. Antigen: not known. This specimen comes from a study of blood T cells in healthy people across ages. The authors ran a second PCR of about 7 to 12 cycles using a sample-barcoded 5' primer and a J-beta primer mix. TCRdb called the 5' RACE reads again in MiXCR, with one record for every CDR3 protein. The sample records some 1 million distinct CDR3 sequences, more than 40% being singletons. The CDR3 is made up of 16 amino acids. The junction had 4 bases not matched to a gene; V was cut back by 1 base and J by 0 bases. Germline-derived CDR1 and CDR2 are SGHRS and YFSETQ. Study-wide findings and caveats: Calculation of diversity from one million T cells yielded estimates considered to be underestimates. With age, beta diversity per million T cells declined roughly linearly, significantly by around 43.

This chain uses TRBV5-1 with TRBJ2-3, with 8 bases matching TRBD1. Sequenced material: blood. The sequence was collected from an older woman in good health. The CDR3 bases are TGCGCCAGCAGCTTGAGGGGACAGGATAGCACAGATACGCAGTATTTT. This encodes CASSLRGQDSTDTQYF.